This section outlines one T cell receptor (beta chain) sequence together with its context. Antigen unknown. Generated by immunoSEQ multiplex PCR, the TCRdb table keeps only in-frame clones and is missing some. The table shows about 160,000 clones, with approximately 90% occurring only once. V shed 3 bases and J 7 bases; nucleotides not matched to a gene: 17. The CDR3 contains 19 residues. Germline V CDR1 and CDR2: MDHEN, SYDVKM. This specimen comes from a study of cytomegalovirus exposure and HLA in healthy donors. The study, taken as a whole, reports: Diagnosis of cytomegalovirus status made by the classifier reportedly showed high specificity and sensitivity. Specificity of three CMV-associated chains for CMV antigens was verified in vitro. That first-cohort TCR clusters tended to co-occur in the 95 to 150 validation repertoires was found in a later analysis.

This chain connects TRBV28 to TRBJ2-3, with 12 bases fitting TRBD2. The sequencing sample was made of PBMCs. The sequence came from a man younger than 30 in good health and CMV-seronegative. CDR3 bases: TGTGCCAGCAGTTTCCACGTCCGGACTAGCGGGGCCCGCGGATATACGCAGTATTTT. Translating it yields CASSFHVRTSGARGYTQYF. The complete variable domain, with remaining parts taken from reference TRBV28 and TRBJ2-3, reads DVKVTQSSRYLVKRTGEKVFLECVQDMDHENMFWYRQDPGLGLRLIYFSYDVKMKEKGDIPEGYSVSREKKERFSLILESASTNQTSMYLCASSFHVRTSGARGYTQYFGPGTRLTVL.